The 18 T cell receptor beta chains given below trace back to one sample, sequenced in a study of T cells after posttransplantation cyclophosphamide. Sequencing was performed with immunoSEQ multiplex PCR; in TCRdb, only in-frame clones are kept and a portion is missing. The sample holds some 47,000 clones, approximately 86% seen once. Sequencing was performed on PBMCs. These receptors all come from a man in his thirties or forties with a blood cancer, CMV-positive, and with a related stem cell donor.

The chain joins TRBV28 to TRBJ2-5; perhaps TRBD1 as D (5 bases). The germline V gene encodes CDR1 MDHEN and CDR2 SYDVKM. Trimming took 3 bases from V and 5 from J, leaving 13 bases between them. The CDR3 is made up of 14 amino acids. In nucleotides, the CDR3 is TGTGCCAGCAGTTTGTCAGGGTCAGTGGAGACCCAGTACTTC. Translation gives CASSLSGSVETQYF.

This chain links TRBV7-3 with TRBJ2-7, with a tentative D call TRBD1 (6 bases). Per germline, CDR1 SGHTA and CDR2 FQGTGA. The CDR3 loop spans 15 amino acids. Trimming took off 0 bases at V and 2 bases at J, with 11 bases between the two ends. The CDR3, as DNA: TGTGCCAGCAGCTTAACTTCAGGGGCCACCTACGAGCAGTACTTC. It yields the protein CASSLTSGATYEQYF.

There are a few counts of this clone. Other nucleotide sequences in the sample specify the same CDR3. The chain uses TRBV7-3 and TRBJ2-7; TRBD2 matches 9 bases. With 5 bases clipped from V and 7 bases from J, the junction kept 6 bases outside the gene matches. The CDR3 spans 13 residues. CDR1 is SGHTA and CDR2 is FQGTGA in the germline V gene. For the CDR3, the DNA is TGTGCCAGCAGCCCAGGACTAGCGAGGGAGCAGTACTTC. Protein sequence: CASSPGLAREQYF.

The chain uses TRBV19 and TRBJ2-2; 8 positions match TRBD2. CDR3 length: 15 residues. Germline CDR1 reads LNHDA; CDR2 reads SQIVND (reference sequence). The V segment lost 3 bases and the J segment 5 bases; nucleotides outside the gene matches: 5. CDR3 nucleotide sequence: TGTGCCAGTAGTATTCGGACTAGCTTAACCGGGGAGCTGTTTTTT. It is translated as CASSIRTSLTGELFF.

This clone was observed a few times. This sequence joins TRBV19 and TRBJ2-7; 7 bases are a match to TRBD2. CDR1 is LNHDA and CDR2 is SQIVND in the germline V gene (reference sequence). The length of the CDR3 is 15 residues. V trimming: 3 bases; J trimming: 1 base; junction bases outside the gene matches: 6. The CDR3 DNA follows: TGTGCCAGTAGTATCCGTGCGGGAGCTTCCTACGAGCAGTACTTC. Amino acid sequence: CASSIRAGASYEQYF.

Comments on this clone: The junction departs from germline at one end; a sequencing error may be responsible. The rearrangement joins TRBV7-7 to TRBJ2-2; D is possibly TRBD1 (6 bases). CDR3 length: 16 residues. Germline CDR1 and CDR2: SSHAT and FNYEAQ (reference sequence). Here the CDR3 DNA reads TGTGCTAGCAGCTCACAGGGACCGGGGAACACCGGGGAGCTGTTTTTT. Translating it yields CASSSQGPGNTGELFF. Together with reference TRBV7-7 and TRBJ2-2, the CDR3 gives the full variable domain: GAGVSQSPRYKVTKRGQDVTLRCDPISSHATLYWYQQALGQGPEFLTYFNYEAQPDKSGLPSDRFSAERPEGSISTLTIQRTEQRDSAMYRCASSSQGPGNTGELFFGEGSRLTVL.

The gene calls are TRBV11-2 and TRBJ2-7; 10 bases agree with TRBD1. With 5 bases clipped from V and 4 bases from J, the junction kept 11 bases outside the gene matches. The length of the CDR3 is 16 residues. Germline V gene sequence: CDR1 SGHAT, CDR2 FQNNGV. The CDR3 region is CASSAGTWDRGYEQYF. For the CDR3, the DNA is TGTGCCAGCAGCGCCGGGACGTGGGACAGGGGATACGAGCAGTACTTC.

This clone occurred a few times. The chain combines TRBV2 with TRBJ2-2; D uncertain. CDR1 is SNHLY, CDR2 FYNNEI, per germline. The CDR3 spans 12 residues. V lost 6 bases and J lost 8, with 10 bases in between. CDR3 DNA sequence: TGTGCCAGCAGGGCCTTCTCGGGGGAGCTGTTTTTT. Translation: CASRAFSGELFF.

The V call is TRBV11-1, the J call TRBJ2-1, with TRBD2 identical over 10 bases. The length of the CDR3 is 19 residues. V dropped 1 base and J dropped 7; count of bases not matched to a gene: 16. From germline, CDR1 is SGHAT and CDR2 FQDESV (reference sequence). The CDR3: CASSLDGREAGGSRNEQFF. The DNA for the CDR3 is TGTGCCAGCAGCTTAGACGGGAGGGAAGCGGGAGGGTCTCGGAATGAGCAGTTCTTC.

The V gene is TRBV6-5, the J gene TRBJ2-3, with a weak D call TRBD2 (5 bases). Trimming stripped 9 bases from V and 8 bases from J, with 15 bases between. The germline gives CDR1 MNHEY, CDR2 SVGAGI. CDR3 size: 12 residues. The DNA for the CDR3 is TGTGCCAGTGGACCCGGGGTCGGTACGCAGTATTTT. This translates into CASGPGVGTQYF.

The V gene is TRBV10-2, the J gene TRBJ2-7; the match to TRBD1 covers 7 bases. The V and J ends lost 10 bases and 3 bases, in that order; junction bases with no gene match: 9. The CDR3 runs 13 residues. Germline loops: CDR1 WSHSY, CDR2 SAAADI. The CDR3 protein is CATSGTADYEQYF. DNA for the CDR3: TGCGCCACCTCAGGGACAGCGGACTACGAGCAGTACTTC.

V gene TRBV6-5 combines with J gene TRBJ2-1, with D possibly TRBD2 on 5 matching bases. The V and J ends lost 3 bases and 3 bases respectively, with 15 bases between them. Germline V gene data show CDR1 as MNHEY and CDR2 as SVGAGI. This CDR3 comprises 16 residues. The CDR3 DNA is TGTGCCAGCAGTTATCAGCCGGAGACTATCTACAATGAGCAGTTCTTC. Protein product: CASSYQPETIYNEQFF.

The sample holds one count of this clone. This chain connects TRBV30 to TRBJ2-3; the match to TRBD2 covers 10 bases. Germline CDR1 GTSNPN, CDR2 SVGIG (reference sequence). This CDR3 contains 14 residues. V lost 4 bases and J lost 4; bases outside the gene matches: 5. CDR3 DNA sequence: TGTGCCTGGAACTTAGCGGGAGGCTCAGATACGCAGTATTTT. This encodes CAWNLAGGSDTQYF.

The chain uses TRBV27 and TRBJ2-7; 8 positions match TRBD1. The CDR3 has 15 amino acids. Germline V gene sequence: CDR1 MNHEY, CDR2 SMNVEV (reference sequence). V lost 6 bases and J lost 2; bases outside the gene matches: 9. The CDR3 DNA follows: TGTGCCAGCAGCGAATGGACAGGGACCGCCTACGAGCAGTACTTC. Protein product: CASSEWTGTAYEQYF.

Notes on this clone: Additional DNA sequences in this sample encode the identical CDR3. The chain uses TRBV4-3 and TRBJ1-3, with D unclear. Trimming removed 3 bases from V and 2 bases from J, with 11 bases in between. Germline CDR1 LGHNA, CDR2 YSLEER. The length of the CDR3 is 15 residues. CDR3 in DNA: TGCGCCAGCAGCCAGGGCCGAGGGACTGGAAACACCATATATTTT. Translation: CASSQGRGTGNTIYF.

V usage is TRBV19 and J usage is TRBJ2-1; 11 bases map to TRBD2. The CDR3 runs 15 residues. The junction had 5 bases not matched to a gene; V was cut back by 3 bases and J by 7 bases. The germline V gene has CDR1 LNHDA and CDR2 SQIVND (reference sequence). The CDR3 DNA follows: TGTGCCAGTAGTATGTTACTAGCGGGAGCTAATGAGCAGTTCTTC. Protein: CASSMLLAGANEQFF.

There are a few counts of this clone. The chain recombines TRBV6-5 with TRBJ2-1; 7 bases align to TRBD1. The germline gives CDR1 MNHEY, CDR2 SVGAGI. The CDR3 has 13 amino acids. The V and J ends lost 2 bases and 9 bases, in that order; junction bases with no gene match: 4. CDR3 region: CASSYEQGSEQFF. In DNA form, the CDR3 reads TGTGCCAGCAGTTACGAACAGGGGTCTGAGCAGTTCTTC.

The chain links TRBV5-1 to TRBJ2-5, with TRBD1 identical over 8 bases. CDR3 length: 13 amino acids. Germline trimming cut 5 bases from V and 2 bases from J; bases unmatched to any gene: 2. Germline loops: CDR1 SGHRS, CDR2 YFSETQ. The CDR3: CASRWTGQETQYF. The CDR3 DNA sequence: TGCGCCAGCAGATGGACAGGGCAAGAGACCCAGTACTTC.